This record looks at one T cell receptor beta chain sequence and its context. The data stem from a study of blood T cell repertoires in COVID-19. Data came from immunoSEQ multiplex PCR; TCRdb stores just in-frame clones and leaves some out. The data hold about 15,000 clones, with roughly 92% observed a single time. CDR3 size: 18 residues. Germline-derived CDR1 and CDR2 are SGHNT and YYREEE (reference sequence). Germline trimming cut 0 bases from V and 1 base from J; bases unmatched to any gene: 6. This clonotype was sampled from a human donor with active COVID-19. The donor label of this sample is uncertain. This chain uses TRBV5-4 with TRBJ2-6, with 8 nucleotides matching TRBD1. The specimen was peripheral blood. CDR3 protein: CASSLEVGDRSGANVLTF. The CDR3 bases are TGTGCCAGCAGCTTGGAAGTAGGGGACAGGTCTGGGGCCAACGTCCTGACTTTC.